The T cell receptor beta chain under discussion was sequenced for a study of blood T cell repertoires in COVID-19. Whole-study context: The origin of the acute and convalescent COVID-19 samples was the United States, Italy and Spain.

The germline CDR1 and CDR2 sequences are MGHDK and SYGVNS. V lost 3 bases and J lost 3; bases outside the gene matches: 4. This CDR3 region has 16 residues. Per the original data handling: Nucleated cell number was recorded as an estimate derived from reference gene primer amplification. Generated by immunoSEQ multiplex PCR, the TCRdb table keeps only in-frame clones and is missing some. V and J calls and clone size come straight from that table; D and trimming were deduced from the DNA. The sample lists 250,000 to 300,000 clones, 80% to 95% seen once, with around 2.2% in the top ten. The sequenced material came from peripheral blood. This TCR was recovered from a woman aged 30 to 39 with COVID-19, enrolled during active disease. The chain couples TRBV25-1 to TRBJ2-1; TRBD2 agrees at 11 bases. CDR3 sequence reads: CASSDLLAGVYNEQFF. CDR3 in DNA: TGTGCCAGCAGTGACCTACTAGCGGGAGTCTACAATGAGCAGTTCTTC.